The 9 T cell receptor beta chains presented below share a single source sample, sequenced in a study of somatic mutations in cytotoxic T cells in rheumatoid arthritis. Profiling relied on immunoSEQ multiplex PCR, and the TCRdb table lists in-frame clones only, not all of them. Among some 20,000 clones listed, about four fifths were seen once. Sequencing used CD8+ T cells sorted from blood. These receptors were collected from an adult with rheumatoid arthritis.

This clone was observed a few times. The V call is TRBV6-1, the J call TRBJ1-5, with 7 nucleotides matching TRBD1. Germline CDR1 reads MNHNS; CDR2 reads SASEGT. The CDR3 has 16 residues. Germline trimming cut 1 base from V and 7 bases from J; bases unmatched to any gene: 10. CDR3 bases: TGTGCCAGCAGTGAAGTCCGGGGACAGACTCTCCAGCCCCAGCATTTT. Translating it yields CASSEVRGQTLQPQHF.

This chain uses TRBV27 with TRBJ2-1, with unresolved D. The V and J ends lost 2 bases and 3 bases respectively, with 11 bases between them. CDR3 length: 15 amino acids. Germline loops: CDR1 MNHEY, CDR2 SMNVEV (reference sequence). CDR3 sequence reads: CASSLAGANYNEQFF. The DNA for the CDR3 is TGTGCCAGCAGTTTAGCCGGTGCAAACTACAATGAGCAGTTCTTC.

This clone has only one observation. The chain carries TRBV25-1 and TRBJ1-4, with D possibly matching TRBD1 (5 bases). This CDR3 has 14 residues. Germline lookup yields CDR1 MGHDK and CDR2 SYGVNS. V was clipped by 1 base and J by 7 bases, with 10 bases between them. The CDR3 region is CASSESQGGEKLFF. DNA of the CDR3: TGTGCCAGCAGTGAATCCCAGGGAGGTGAAAAACTGTTTTTT.

The chain combines TRBV9 with TRBJ2-7; D perhaps matches TRBD1 (6 bases). This CDR3 is built from 15 residues. Germline V gene data show CDR1 as SGDLS and CDR2 as YYNGEE. The germline V and J ends were trimmed by 1 base and 3 bases, with 14 bases remaining between them. CDR3 DNA: TGTGCCAGCAGCGTACTCCCGGGCAGGGGCTACGAGCAGTACTTC. It specifies CASSVLPGRGYEQYF.

The gene calls are TRBV30 and TRBJ1-2, with 10 bases identical to TRBD1. The CDR3 contains 15 residues. The germline V gene has CDR1 GTSNPN and CDR2 SVGIG (reference sequence). V lost 0 bases to trimming and J lost 8 bases; unmatched junction nucleotides: 9. The CDR3 coding sequence is TGTGCCTGGAGTGTCGGGACAGGGGACCCCGCGGGCTACACCTTC. Protein: CAWSVGTGDPAGYTF.

The gene calls are TRBV13 and TRBJ2-7, with 10 bases fitting TRBD1. Germline values: CDR1 PRHDT, CDR2 FYEKMQ (reference sequence). Unmatched junction bases numbered 8, after V lost 4 bases and J lost 5 bases. This CDR3 has 15 residues. The CDR3 is CASSSHLTGGNEQYV. The CDR3 DNA is TGTGCCAGCAGCTCCCACCTGACAGGGGGCAACGAGCAGTACGTC.

The rearrangement joins TRBV5-4 to TRBJ2-1; D is undetermined. The CDR3 has 11 amino acids. Trimming shortened V by 2 bases and J by 10 bases, and 7 bases separated the two germline ends. The germline V gene encodes CDR1 SGHNT and CDR2 YYREEE (reference sequence). Written as DNA, the CDR3 is TGTGCCAGCAGCTTAGACTTCGAGCAGTTCTTC. Translation: CASSLDFEQFF.

The chain employs TRBV18 and TRBJ2-1; possibly TRBD1 for D (6 bases). This CDR3 region has 15 residues. Germline-derived CDR1 and CDR2 are KGHSH and LQKENI. The V end was cut by 3 bases, the J end by 4 bases, with 13 bases between. In DNA, the CDR3 is TGTGCCAGCTCACCTGCGGACAGAAATTACAATGAGCAGTTCTTC. It is translated as CASSPADRNYNEQFF.

The V gene is TRBV19, the J gene TRBJ1-1; TRBD1 is a possible D gene (5 bases). The V and J ends lost 4 bases and 8 bases respectively, with 17 bases between them. CDR3 length: 14 amino acids. Germline CDR1 and CDR2: LNHDA and SQIVND (reference sequence). The CDR3 region is CASSTGLPPEEAFF. The CDR3, as DNA: TGTGCCAGTAGTACAGGGCTACCCCCTGAAGAAGCTTTCTTT.